This TCR beta chain stems from a study of cytomegalovirus exposure and HLA in healthy donors (dated by TCRdb to about 2017). For context, the study as a whole: An earlier analysis of approximately 590 of the donors reported approximately 290 Gb of sequence data and 120 million or so unique TCR beta sequences from about 180 million T cells. About 280 gigabases of sequencing data and around 80 million unique TCR sequences made up an early release that covered around 640 HLA-typed donors. Of the approximately 400 genotyped donors, roughly 76% were placed in the genetic ancestry cluster associated with self-reported Caucasian donors. The study aimed to test whether signatures of past pathogen exposure could be identified by cataloging public T cell receptors. Using immunosequencing, the study profiled T cell repertoires from 550 to 750 subjects and related those repertoires to cytomegalovirus serostatus. In addition to the first cohort of about 650 subjects, a separate validation cohort of around 110 different subjects was used. High-throughput TCR immunosequencing, statistical association of individual TCRs with disease status, and machine learning were combined to predict cytomegalovirus infection status. A later analysis re-analyzed previously published TCR beta repertoires from 600 to 850 donors and added high-resolution HLA genotyping to study TCR occurrence patterns. In the later analysis, no new phenotypic data were used to find candidate immune exposures; instead, reliance was placed on TCR beta sequences and their occurrence across donors. To decide whether each TCR beta V gene segment behaved as functional or pseudogenic, an earlier analysis of nearly 600 of the donors relied on high-throughput TCR beta sequencing. Alongside the repertoire data, information on donor age, sex, ethnicity and CMV serostatus was compiled. A later genetic analysis took genome-wide SNP genotypes for 398 of the 666 donors and used that subset as a discovery cohort. All discovery cohort repertoires had been generated on a single sequencing platform. Class I and class II HLA loci were covered by the typing at four-digit resolution. The number of donors typed differed by locus, with about 629-630 for A, B, C, DRB1 and DQB1, 522 for DQA1, 600 to 610 for DPA1, and some 450 for DPB1. About five DR-DQ haplotypes were treated as single units for association and clustering because of strong linkage in the cohort. Across approximately 400 genotyped donors of the cohort, an average of about 220,000 unique TCR beta nucleotide sequences per donor were sequenced, and 15% to 20% of those sequences were non-productive.

Here V drops 6 bases and J drops 4 bases, and the junction holds 8 bases not matched to any gene. CDR1 and CDR2, looked up from the germline V gene (reference sequence), are LNHDA and SQIVND. The CDR3, cysteine through phenylalanine, is 15 amino acids long. The DNA shown is the 45-base CDR3, in frame from base 1. With respect to this clone: The target of this receptor is not known. No clone much larger than this one lies a single base away; base qualities are absent.

Study-wide conclusions, independent of this receptor: The presence/absence analyses assumed that sequencing depth was roughly uniform across donors, and that assumption may not be true. This cohort had only TCR beta chains sequenced, and the lack of alpha or paired-chain data limited which features could be detected. According to the authors, the approach could potentially be generalized to other disease states and immunological phenotypes. A total of about 150 TCR beta chains were listed by the study as associated with cytomegalovirus. The earlier analysis of some 560 of the donors excluded around 17 rarely observed V segments, including chromosome 9 orphons, because counts were too low. A further reported finding was that TCR beta sequences accurately predicted the HLA-A and HLA-B alleles for most subjects in the first cohort. According to a later genetic analysis, donors in an Asian-associated ancestry cluster had fewer N-insertions in productive TCRs than the roughly 660-donor mean. Cytomegalovirus status was reported to be diagnosed by the classifier with high specificity and sensitivity in both the original and validation cohorts. In a later analysis, TCR association rates were found to vary across HLA loci, with the most associated TCRs seen for DRB1 alleles and the fewest for HLA-C alleles. HLA typing was unavailable for some donors at each locus, so association tests used only the typed subset. V-gene and J-gene trimming of TCR beta chains was associated with a missense DCLRE1C variant in a later genetic analysis, and the association was replicated in an independent cohort. Some IMGT-functional V segments, including TRBV6-2 and TRBV6-3, could not be told apart with the 87-base-pair reads, so those segments were excluded. For the cohort, immune exposure information was limited to CMV serostatus. In vitro tests confirmed that a few of the cytomegalovirus-associated TCR beta chains recognize cytomegalovirus antigens. Most TCR sequences were seen in very few donors, while some public TCRs were found in many individuals. Assigning TCR associations to individual alleles was difficult when HLA alleles, especially DR and DQ, strongly co-occurred. Correlated functional status among segregating V segments might be attributable to linkage disequilibrium, but an unknown experimental factor could not be ruled out. A cluster of highly shared sequence variants was judged likely to represent a technical artifact of the sequencing pipeline. An earlier analysis of 450 to 750 of the donors showed that most TCR beta V segments appeared in productive rearrangements either about 87% or about 30% of the time, which broadly matched IMGT annotations. A later analysis found that HLA-associated TCR beta chains were more clonally expanded and had lower generation probabilities than equally common non-associated chains. At a false discovery rate of 0.05, a later analysis linked under 20,000 TCR beta sequences to specific HLA alleles. A later analysis found that most CMV-associated TCR beta chains appeared HLA-restricted, with HLA associations seemingly driven largely by CMV exposure. Several of the top co-occurrence clusters appeared to be linked to parvovirus B19, influenza, CMV and Epstein-Barr virus, according to a later analysis.

The cohort consisted of 600 or so healthy bone marrow donors. At the time of sampling, all cohort members were nominally healthy, though unrecorded immune exposures were likely present. The donor was CMV seronegative and belonged to the group of around 400 seronegative cohort members. A peripheral blood sample was provided by each donor, and peripheral blood mononuclear cells were used for TCR beta sequencing. Genomic DNA was extracted from the blood cell samples with the Qiagen DNeasy Blood Extraction Kit. Library prep was done by the immunoSEQ multiplex PCR assay. For the multiplex PCR, a mixture combining 60 forward primers for TCR Vbeta segments and 13 reverse primers for TCR Jbeta segments was used. The CDR3 region of rearranged TCR beta genes was amplified from genomic DNA by a multiplex PCR assay. On the Illumina HiSeq System, the amplified TCR beta libraries were sequenced as 87-base-pair reads. In the paper's pipeline: Across the roughly 600 repertoires, a later analysis counted 75 million to 90 million unique TCR beta chains, approximately 12 million of which were shared by at least two donors. A nearest-neighbor algorithm error-corrected the raw reads and collapsed the reads into unique sequences, merging closely related sequences to remove PCR and sequencing errors. Alignment of CDR3 sequences to IMGT reference sequences was used to assign V, D and J gene segments. Each retained sequence needed at least a six-nucleotide match to both a V gene segment and a J gene segment. A rearrangement was called productive if the CDR3 had no stop codons and remained in frame with V and J, and every other rearrangement was called non-productive. Following IMGT convention, CDR3 was defined as the stretch from the second conserved V-encoded cysteine to the conserved J-encoded phenylalanine. The earlier analysis of 500 to 600 of the donors excluded sequences that lacked an unambiguous match to a single V gene segment. An earlier analysis of a few hundred of the donors called V segments functional above 56.7% productive rearrangements and segregating when the between-donor standard deviation exceeded 5%. A statistical classification framework was built for diagnosing cytomegalovirus status from the catalog of TCR beta chain sequences. A later analysis assigned V and J genes by comparing TCR nucleotide sequences with IMGT/GENE-DB human TR gene sequences. Using the TCRdist pipeline, a later analysis assigned CDR3 sequences along with most-parsimonious VDJ recombination scenarios. In a later analysis, every TCR beta chain was defined by the combination of its CDR3 amino acid sequence and its V-gene family, and reads without a unique V-gene family were dropped. In a later analysis, around 650 highly shared, low-generation-probability nucleotide sequences were removed to address suspected cross-contamination and a sequencing artifact. A later analysis calculated a clonal expansion index for each public chain from normalized within-repertoire ranks of inferred template counts. A later analysis computed generation probabilities with a VDJ recombination model fitted to out-of-frame rearrangements, and checked the results against IGoR. A later analysis scored TCR-TCR, TCR-HLA and TCR-CMV co-occurrence with hypergeometric tests, applying a repertoire-size bias correction to TCR pairs. False discovery rates were estimated in a later analysis by permuting HLA or CMV assignments 20 times. In a later analysis, co-occurring TCRs were grouped using DBSCAN, with TCRdist sequence similarity added in when clustering inside HLA-allele-positive subsets. For co-occurrence clustering, repertoires with fewer than 30,000 or more than 120,000 public chains were excluded, along with several repertoires with anomalous nucleotide sharing. TCRdb carries this immuneACCESS record with in-frame sequences only. Its versions omit some clonotypes, under half of them owing to an unresolved V gene in the studies checked, with the rest unexplained. V and J calls and clone size are given by that table; D and trimming were obtained from the DNA. This sample is represented by fewer than 65,000 clones; 73% of them were singletons. The ten largest make up around 5.4% of the sample.

The receptor chain draws on TRBV19 and TRBJ2-3; 9 bases in between match TRBD2. Sequenced input: PBMCs. This clonotype was obtained from a man over 45 in good health and CMV-seronegative. The nucleotides read TGTGCCAGTAGGAGCGGGGGGATAGTGGCAGATACGCAGTATTTT. Its amino acids are CASRSGGIVADTQYF.